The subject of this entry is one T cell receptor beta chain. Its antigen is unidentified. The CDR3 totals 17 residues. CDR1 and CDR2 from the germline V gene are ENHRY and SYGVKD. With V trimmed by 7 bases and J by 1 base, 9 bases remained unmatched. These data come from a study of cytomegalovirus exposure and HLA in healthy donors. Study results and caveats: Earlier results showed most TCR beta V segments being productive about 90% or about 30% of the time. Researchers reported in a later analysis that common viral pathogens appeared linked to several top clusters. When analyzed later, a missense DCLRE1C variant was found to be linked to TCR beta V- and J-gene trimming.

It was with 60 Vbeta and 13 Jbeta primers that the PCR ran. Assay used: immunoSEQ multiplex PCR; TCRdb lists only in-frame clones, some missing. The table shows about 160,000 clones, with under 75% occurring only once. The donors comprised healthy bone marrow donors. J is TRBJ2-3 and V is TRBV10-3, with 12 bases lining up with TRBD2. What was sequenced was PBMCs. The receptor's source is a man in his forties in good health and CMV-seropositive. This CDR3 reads CAITSGTSGYGTDTQYF. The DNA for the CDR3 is TGTGCCATCACCTCCGGGACTAGCGGGTACGGCACAGATACGCAGTATTTT.